These T cell receptor beta chains were read from a single sample in a study of cytomegalovirus exposure and HLA in healthy donors. Libraries were prepared by immunoSEQ multiplex PCR; TCRdb keeps only in-frame clonotypes and omits some of them. The sample lists about 120,000 clones, approximately 88% occurring once. The material sequenced was PBMCs. These receptors all come from a woman aged 30 to 39 in good health and CMV-seropositive. The CDR3 runs from the conserved cysteine through the conserved F or W. A D gene is named only where the DNA matches it firmly. Clone size is given for some rows only: seen once, a few or many times, or a class if the clone is expanded.

TRBV10-3	TRBJ1-2	.	TRBD1	TGTGCCATCCACGGGACAGGGGGGAACTATGGCTACACCTTC	CAIHGTGGNYGYTF
TRBV27	TRBJ2-5	.	TRBD2	TGTGCCAGCAGTTCCCCGGGACTAGCGGGAGGAGAGACCCAGTACTTC	CASSSPGLAGGETQYF
TRBV28	TRBJ2-7	.	TRBD1	TGTGCCAGCAGCACCGGGACAGGGGCCTACGAGCAGTACTTC	CASSTGTGAYEQYF
TRBV5-1	TRBJ2-2	.	.	TGCGCCAGCAGCCCGAGAGCACAGGGTATCGCGAACACCGGGGAGCTGTTTTTT	CASSPRAQGIANTGELFF
TRBV13	TRBJ1-3	.	.	TGTGCCAGCAGCTTATTCAGGACTAGCTCTGGAAACACCATATATTTT	CASSLFRTSSGNTIYF
TRBV30	TRBJ2-7	.	TRBD2	TGTGCCTGGAGTGTTGGACTAGCGGTTTCCTACGAGCAGTACTTC	CAWSVGLAVSYEQYF
TRBV19	TRBJ1-5	.	.	TGTGCCAGTAGTATGGGGGCAGCGGGGGGCAATCAGCCCCAGCATTTT	CASSMGAAGGNQPQHF
TRBV30	TRBJ1-6	.	.	TGTGCCTGCGTCGGGGATTCAGGGACTTATTCACCCCTCCACTTT	CACVGDSGTYSPLHF
TRBV7-2	TRBJ1-6	many	TRBD1	TGTGCCAGCAGCTTAGGTGTGCGGGCAGGGGGGTCACCCCTCCACTTT	CASSLGVRAGGSPLHF
TRBV6-6	TRBJ1-1	.	.	TGTGCCAGCCGCAGGGGTGGGACGATGAACACTGAAGCTTTCTTT	CASRRGGTMNTEAFF
TRBV6-1	TRBJ1-1	few	.	TGTGCCAGCAGTGGGCCCAGATTCACTGAAGCTTTCTTT	CASSGPRFTEAFF
TRBV6-1	TRBJ1-5	.	.	TGTGCCAGCAGTGAAGACGTATGGCCCAATCAGCCCCAGCATTTT	CASSEDVWPNQPQHF
TRBV7-6	TRBJ2-1	.	.	TGTGCCAGCAGCCAACTCGAGGGGGTGGATGAGCAGTTCTTC	CASSQLEGVDEQFF
TRBV4-2	TRBJ1-4	.	.	TGTGCCAGCAGCCAGGACTGGACAGCAACTAATGAAAAACTGTTTTTT	CASSQDWTATNEKLFF
TRBV2	TRBJ1-6	.	.	TGTGCCAGCAGTGACAGAATCCCAAGCTCCTATAATTCACCCCTCCACTTT	CASSDRIPSSYNSPLHF
TRBV4-3	TRBJ2-7	.	.	TGCGCCAGCAGCCAAGGCCAGACGGGATACGAGCAGTACTTC	CASSQGQTGYEQYF
TRBV9	TRBJ2-5	.	TRBD2	TGTGCCCCCCGGACTAGCCGCTCAGAGACCCAGTACTTC	CAPRTSRSETQYF
TRBV7-6	TRBJ1-5	.	.	TGTGCCAGCAGCTTCAGGGCCAATCAGCCCCAGCATTTT	CASSFRANQPQHF
TRBV15	TRBJ1-2	.	TRBD1	TGTGCCACCAGCTCCTTGGACAGGGAAGGTGGCTACACCTTC	CATSSLDREGGYTF
TRBV16	TRBJ2-1	.	TRBD1	TGTGCCAGCAGCCAATCGATTCCGACAGGGTCCTACAATGAGCAGTTCTTC	CASSQSIPTGSYNEQFF
TRBV15	TRBJ1-1	.	.	TGTGCCACCAGCAGAGATCGGAACCCAGGAGCTTTCTTT	CATSRDRNPGAFF
TRBV11-1	TRBJ2-3	.	.	TGTGCCAGCAGCCGAGAGACAGATACGCAGTATTTT	CASSRETDTQYF
TRBV6-5	TRBJ1-1	.	.	TGTGCCAGCACCCGAGGAGACACTGAAGCTTTCTTT	CASTRGDTEAFF
TRBV6-1	TRBJ2-7	.	TRBD1	TGTGCCAGCAGTGTAGGGGGCGGTGGCGAGCAGTACTTC	CASSVGGGGEQYF
TRBV6-1	TRBJ2-7	.	TRBD2	TGTGCCAGCAGTGATTTACCCGGGACTAGCGGGAGAGAGCAGTACTTC	CASSDLPGTSGREQYF
TRBV25-1	TRBJ1-1	.	TRBD1	TGTGCCAGCAGTGGGACAGGACGGAAGAACACTGAAGCTTTCTTT	CASSGTGRKNTEAFF
TRBV5-1	TRBJ1-3	.	.	TGCGCCAGCAGCTTGACAGGCCACGGAAACACCATATATTTT	CASSLTGHGNTIYF
TRBV9	TRBJ2-1	.	TRBD2	TGTGCCAGCAGCGTGGGTCCTAGCGGGGGGAGCAATGAGCAGTTCTTC	CASSVGPSGGSNEQFF
TRBV4-3	TRBJ2-2	.	.	TGCGCCAGCAGCCAAGAACCACAGGGCACCGGGGAGCTGTTTTTT	CASSQEPQGTGELFF
TRBV4-1	TRBJ1-6	few	.	TGCGCCAGCAGCCAAGAAGAGGGCAGCTATTCACCCCTCCACTTT	CASSQEEGSYSPLHF
TRBV6-6	TRBJ1-2	.	TRBD1	TGTGCCAGCAGTTACTCAGGGGGCCAGGGCTACACCTTC	CASSYSGGQGYTF
TRBV2	TRBJ2-5	.	TRBD2	TGTGCCAGTCCGGGGACTAGCGGAGCCCAAGAGACCCAGTACTTC	CASPGTSGAQETQYF
TRBV6-1	TRBJ1-1	.	.	TGTGCCAGCAGTGAAGACAGGGTGTTAGACACTGAAGCTTTCTTT	CASSEDRVLDTEAFF
TRBV13	TRBJ1-1	.	.	TGTGCCAGCAGCTTAATCTGGGCACGACCGGGGACTGAAGCTTTCTTT	CASSLIWARPGTEAFF
TRBV30	TRBJ1-1	.	.	TGTGCCTGGAGTGTATGGGGGGGCCAATCCTCCGAAGCTTTCTTT	CAWSVWGGQSSEAFF
TRBV7-9	TRBJ2-7	.	TRBD1	TGTGCCAGCAGCCCAAGGGGGGACAGGGCCTCCTACGAGCAGTACTTC	CASSPRGDRASYEQYF
TRBV6-5	TRBJ2-5	.	TRBD2	TGTGCCAGCAGATCACTAGCGGCCCAAGAGACCCAGTACTTC	CASRSLAAQETQYF
TRBV10-3	TRBJ2-2	.	.	TGTGCGTCATCCTTCTCAGGGGCCGGGGAGCTGTTTTTT	CASSFSGAGELFF
TRBV18	TRBJ2-1	.	.	TGTGCCAGTAGGAGGTACGAGCTCAGTGAGCAGTTCTTC	CASRRYELSEQFF
TRBV5-1	TRBJ2-5	.	TRBD1	TGCGCCAGCAGCTTGCTCGGGACAGGTCAAGAGACCCAGTACTTC	CASSLLGTGQETQYF
TRBV2	TRBJ2-1	.	TRBD2	TGTGCCAGCAGTCCCGGGACTAAGTTAGATGAGCAGTTCTTC	CASSPGTKLDEQFF
TRBV28	TRBJ2-5	.	.	TGTGCCAGCACTAAATCTTGGGGACTCCGAGACTTC	CASTKSWGLRDF
TRBV29-1	TRBJ2-2	.	.	TGCAGCGTTGAACCCAGGGATCGAAGCACCGGGGAGCTGTTTTTT	CSVEPRDRSTGELFF
TRBV29-1	TRBJ2-1	once	TRBD1	TGCAGCGTTGAGGGACAGGGGGCCTCCTACAATGAGCAGTTCTTC	CSVEGQGASYNEQFF
TRBV7-9	TRBJ1-3	.	.	TGTGCCAGCAGCGGCGACGGAGCCTCTGGAAACACCATATATTTT	CASSGDGASGNTIYF
TRBV2	TRBJ1-1	.	.	TGTGCCAGCAGTCCCCCGGTCGTTCAGAACACTGAAGCTTTCTTT	CASSPPVVQNTEAFF
TRBV6-1	TRBJ2-3	.	TRBD2	TGTGCCAGCAGTAGAGCGGGGGCCGGAGGAGATACGCAGTATTTT	CASSRAGAGGDTQYF
TRBV7-3	TRBJ2-5	.	TRBD2	TGTGCCAGCAGCTTAAGTAGGACTAGCGACCCAGAGACCCAGTACTTC	CASSLSRTSDPETQYF
TRBV7-2	TRBJ2-7	.	TRBD2	TGTGCCAGCAGCTTAGGGAGGCGCGAGCGGGGCGAGTACGAGCAGTACTTC	CASSLGRRERGEYEQYF
TRBV5-1	TRBJ1-1	.	.	TGCGCCAGCAGCTTTCTGGGCCCGAGTGGTGAAGCTTTCTTT	CASSFLGPSGEAFF
TRBV19	TRBJ1-6	.	.	TGTGCCAGTAGTATCGCTACAGGGAACAATTCACCCCTCCACTTT	CASSIATGNNSPLHF
TRBV7-2	TRBJ2-1	once	.	TGTGCCAGCAGCTTATTCAAGAGCTCCTACAATGAGCAGTTCTTC	CASSLFKSSYNEQFF
TRBV11-2	TRBJ2-1	.	TRBD1	TGTGCCAGCAGCCCCCCGACAGGGACGAATGAGCAGTTCTTC	CASSPPTGTNEQFF
TRBV29-1	TRBJ1-5	.	TRBD1	TGCAGCTACTCGACAGGGGTGGATCAGCCCCAGCATTTT	CSYSTGVDQPQHF
TRBV7-2	TRBJ1-6	.	.	TGTGCCAGCAGCTTAGCGCAGGGAAGCAGATCACCCCTCCACTTT	CASSLAQGSRSPLHF